These 6 T cell receptor beta chains were sequenced from one sample in a study of T cell responses to AZD1222 COVID-19 vaccine. Data came from immunoSEQ multiplex PCR; TCRdb stores just in-frame clones and leaves some out. This sample yields about 110,000 clones, of which 85% to 90% are seen a single time; about 3.5% belongs to the top ten. The sample was peripheral blood, taken on day 0 of AZD1222 vaccination. The receptors derive from an adult in good health.

V and J are TRBV5-1 and TRBJ2-3; TRBD1 or TRBD2 may be the D gene (6 bases each). The ends were cut back, 0 bases at V and 4 bases at J, with 18 bases in the middle. This CDR3 has 17 amino acids. Germline values: CDR1 SGHRS, CDR2 YFSETQ. This CDR3 reads CASSLEAGSGAADTQYF. Written as DNA, the CDR3 is TGCGCCAGCAGCTTGGAGGCGGGGTCGGGGGCCGCAGATACGCAGTATTTT.

CDR3 protein: CATSPPGQGNQPQHF. The CDR3 nucleotides read TGTGCCACCAGTCCACCGGGACAGGGGAATCAGCCCCAGCATTTT. The V call is TRBV24-1, the J call TRBJ1-5; 10 bases map to TRBD1. The CDR3 has 15 residues. The junction had 5 bases not matched to a gene; V was cut back by 6 bases and J by 4 bases. Germline values: CDR1 KGHDR, CDR2 SFDVKD.

V is TRBV7-3 and J is TRBJ2-2, with D uncertain. The V end was cut by 5 bases, the J end by 4 bases, with 8 bases between. Germline CDR1 is SGHTA and CDR2 is FQGTGA. There are 13 residues in the CDR3. The chain's CDR3 is CASSRYVTGELFF. In DNA, the CDR3 is TGTGCCAGCAGCCGCTACGTCACCGGGGAGCTGTTTTTT.

This chain uses TRBV6-4 with TRBJ1-6; D is unclear. Looked up from germline, CDR1 is MRHNA and CDR2 is SNTAGT. The length of the CDR3 is 13 residues. The V end was cut by 2 bases, the J end by 7 bases, with 6 bases between. This CDR3 reads CASSDRLNSPLHF. CDR3 in DNA: TGTGCCAGCAGTGACAGATTAAATTCACCCCTCCACTTT.

This clone has only one observation. The rearrangement links TRBV29-1 to TRBJ2-1, with a possible D match to TRBD2 (5 bases). With 8 bases removed from V and 0 bases from J, the gap between germline ends came to 11 bases. Germline CDR1 is SQVTM and CDR2 is ANQGSEA. The CDR3 totals 13 residues. CDR3 in DNA: TGCAGCACATTTGGGAGCTCCTACAATGAGCAGTTCTTC. Protein: CSTFGSSYNEQFF.

The chain has TRBV30 and TRBJ1-6; D ambiguous. The V and J ends lost 4 bases and 3 bases respectively, with 7 bases between them. Looked up from germline, CDR1 is GTSNPN and CDR2 is SVGIG (reference sequence). This CDR3 has 13 residues. CDR3 region: CAWIRDYNSPLHF. In DNA form, the CDR3 reads TGTGCCTGGATCCGGGACTATAATTCACCCCTCCACTTT.